This T cell receptor (beta chain) originates from a study of CXCR3-negative and CXCR3-positive naive CD8 T cells. Study-wide background: The TRB read total, roughly 140 million, broke down to about 1.5 +/- 0.3 million reads per library. Study-wide findings and caveats: The study found more hydrophobic TRB CDR3s in CXCR3-positive naive cells than in CXCR3-negative naive cells. Naive CXCR3-negative cells resembled naive CXCR3-positive cells in TRBV-TRBJ usage; memory cells differed. In both naive subsets diversity was comparably high, whereas memory CD8+ cells showed much lower diversity.

UMI-labeled TRB cDNA libraries were prepared by 5' RACE. No DNA is given; TCRdb re-called the 5' RACE reads and lists each CDR3 protein once. Its clone listing holds tens of thousands of distinct CDR3 sequences. In regard to this clonotype: The antigen remains unidentified.

Phenotypically, naive CD8+ T cells corresponded to CD45RO-CCR7+CD27+CD95-. The CDR3 has 15 amino acids. The germline V gene has CDR1 MNHEY and CDR2 SVGEGT. This TCR was recovered from a human donor in good health. Some clones in this sample may be carry-over from other donors' samples. The chain has TRBV6-2 or TRBV6-3 and TRBJ2-3; TCRdb gives TRBD1 as the D gene, but with no DNA this cannot be confirmed. The sequenced sample consisted of naive CXCR3+ CD8+ T cells from blood. Subset noted: CD45RO-CCR7+CD27+CD95- naive CD8+ T cells expressing CXCR3 (TNR3+). The CDR3 sequence: CASSPSDGGTDTQYF.